The 15 T cell receptor beta chains below come from one sample, sequenced in a study. TCRdb's copy holds only in-frame clones and misses some; the assay was immunoSEQ multiplex PCR. The table lists approximately 53,000 clones, approximately 93% of them singletons. The sample taken for sequencing was PBMCs. The receptor set was obtained from a man aged 35 to 55 with rheumatoid arthritis.

The chain has TRBV6-5 and TRBJ1-1; 9 nucleotides match TRBD1. The CDR3 contains 16 residues. V shed 2 bases, J shed 2 bases, and the junction held 6 bases outside the gene matches. CDR1 is MNHEY and CDR2 is SVGAGI in the germline V gene. CDR3 region: CASSYPPGQGNTEAFF. The CDR3 nucleotides read TGTGCCAGCAGTTACCCCCCGGGACAGGGCAACACTGAAGCTTTCTTT.

This chain joins TRBV2 and TRBJ1-6; D is unclear. Germline-derived CDR1 and CDR2 are SNHLY and FYNNEI. Between the trimmed V and J ends, which lost 0 bases and 13 bases, there was a span of 4 bases. The CDR3 length is 11 residues. The CDR3 nucleotides are TGTGCCAGCAGTGAAGCCGCTCCCCTCCACTTT. Translation gives CASSEAAPLHF.

The chain employs TRBV10-3 and TRBJ2-7; either TRBD1 or TRBD2 may fit D (5 bases each). Germline assignment: CDR1 ENHRY and CDR2 SYGVKD. Trimming cost V 5 bases and J 0 bases, with 14 bases left between them. The CDR3 has 15 residues. The CDR3 reads CAISSRDLRSYEQYF. For the CDR3, the DNA is TGTGCCATCAGTTCCCGGGACCTACGCTCCTACGAGCAGTACTTC.

The chain is built from TRBV11-2 and TRBJ2-1, with 10 bases lining up with TRBD1. With V trimmed by 6 bases and J by 8 bases, 10 bases remained unmatched. This CDR3 spans 15 amino acids. CDR1 is SGHAT, CDR2 FQNNGV, per germline. CDR3 sequence: CASSGDRGSFDEQFF. CDR3 nucleotides: TGTGCCAGCAGTGGGGACAGGGGATCCTTCGATGAGCAGTTCTTC.

This chain uses TRBV12-3 or TRBV12-4 with TRBJ2-7; D is unclear. Between the trimmed V and J ends, which lost 3 bases and 5 bases, there was a span of 5 bases. CDR3 length: 11 residues. For the CDR3, the DNA is TGTGCCAGCAGTTTTCGTAACGAGCAGTACTTC. As protein: CASSFRNEQYF.

V is TRBV5-4 and J is TRBJ2-7; 8 bases align to TRBD1. This CDR3 region has 14 residues. The germline CDR1 and CDR2 sequences are SGHNT and YYREEE (reference sequence). The junction had 6 bases not matched to a gene; V was cut back by 4 bases and J by 3 bases. The CDR3 bases are TGTGCCAGCAGCCATATTGACAGGGGCTACGAGCAGTACTTC. This codes for CASSHIDRGYEQYF. The entire variable domain, with the rest obtained from reference TRBV5-4 and TRBJ2-7, is as follows: ETGVTQSPTHLIKTRGQQVTLRCSSQSGHNTVSWYQQALGQGPQFIFQYYREEENGRGNFPPRFSGLQFPNYSSELNVNALELDDSALYLCASSHIDRGYEQYFGPGTRLTVT.

The rearrangement joins TRBV7-8 to TRBJ1-1, with unresolved D. CDR1 SGHVS and CDR2 FQNEAQ come from the germline V gene. The CDR3 is 14 amino acids. V was pared by 6 bases and J by 6 bases, with 17 bases between. CDR3 nucleotides: TGTGCCAGCAGGCCAACTTCAGCTACCCCTGAAGCTTTCTTT. Translated: CASRPTSATPEAFF.

The chain employs TRBV19 and TRBJ1-1, with D uncertain. Trimming took off 3 bases at V and 2 bases at J, with 7 bases between the two ends. CDR3 size: 13 residues. Germline V gene sequence: CDR1 LNHDA, CDR2 SQIVND (reference sequence). The CDR3 DNA reads as TGTGCCAGTAGTATTTTTTCTAACACTGAAGCTTTCTTT. Its protein is CASSIFSNTEAFF.

This chain joins TRBV2 and TRBJ1-4; possibly TRBD1 for D (5 bases). CDR3 size: 17 residues. Trimming stripped 6 bases from V and 6 bases from J, with 23 bases between. From germline, CDR1 is SNHLY and CDR2 FYNNEI. CDR3: CASRGTTAATVYEKLFF. The CDR3 DNA sequence: TGTGCCAGCAGGGGGACGACAGCAGCTACGGTATATGAAAAACTGTTTTTT. Full variable domain (rest looked up from reference TRBV2 and TRBJ1-4): EPEVTQTPSHQVTQMGQEVILRCVPISNHLYFYWYRQILGQKVEFLVSFYNNEISEKSEIFDDQFSVERPDGSNFTLKIRSTKLEDSAMYFCASRGTTAATVYEKLFFGSGTQLSVL.

The chain recombines TRBV6-6 with TRBJ1-1; TRBD1 is a possible D gene (5 bases). Germline V gene data show CDR1 as MNHNY and CDR2 as SVGAGI (reference sequence). V was trimmed by 6 bases and J by 0 bases, leaving 17 bases between them. The CDR3 loop spans 16 amino acids. As DNA, the CDR3 is TGTGCCAGCAGAACAGGCGACGGAAATATGAACACTGAAGCTTTCTTT. This codes for CASRTGDGNMNTEAFF.

The table lists this clone with a count of one. A junction boundary mismatches the germline segment, possibly from a read error. The chain uses TRBV7-7 and TRBJ2-2, with a tentative D call TRBD2 (5 bases). Germline CDR1 reads SSHAT; CDR2 reads FNYEAQ (reference sequence). CDR3 length: 16 residues. The CDR3 nucleotides are TGTGCTAGCAAACCCCACCAGCGGACTAACACCGGGGAGCTGTTTTTT. Amino acid sequence: CASKPHQRTNTGELFF.

A single count supports this clone. The rearrangement joins TRBV19 to TRBJ2-7; D may be TRBD1 (5 bases). Trimming removed 0 bases at V and 3 bases at J, with 15 bases between. Per the germline V gene, CDR1 is LNHDA and CDR2 is SQIVND (reference sequence). The CDR3 runs to 16 residues. The CDR3: CASSIDLGQRVYEQYF. The CDR3 DNA reads TGTGCCAGTAGTATAGATCTGGGGCAGCGAGTCTACGAGCAGTACTTC.

The V gene is TRBV19, the J gene TRBJ1-1; 11 positions match TRBD1. J was trimmed by 4 bases and V by 5 bases; bases with no gene match: 6. The CDR3 covers 15 residues. Germline-derived CDR1 and CDR2 are LNHDA and SQIVND (reference sequence). Here the CDR3 DNA reads TGTGCCAGTAGTGCGGACAGGGGGCTGAGCACTGAAGCTTTCTTT. It translates to CASSADRGLSTEAFF.

This chain joins TRBV6-5 and TRBJ2-1; D not resolved. The CDR3 totals 13 residues. Per the germline V gene, CDR1 is MNHEY and CDR2 is SVGAGI. V was shortened by 4 bases and J by 4 bases, with 8 bases between the two germline ends. CDR3 in amino acids: CASSFGRYNEQFF. The CDR3 region has the DNA TGTGCCAGCAGTTTCGGACGGTACAATGAGCAGTTCTTC.

The V and J genes are TRBV5-6 and TRBJ1-1; D is perhaps TRBD1 (6 bases). Trimming took 4 bases from V and 0 from J, leaving 10 bases between them. CDR3 length: 14 amino acids. The germline CDR1 and CDR2 sequences are SGHDT and YYEEEE. CDR3: CASSLGGLNTEAFF. The CDR3 DNA reads as TGTGCCAGCAGCCTGGGGGGGCTGAACACTGAAGCTTTCTTT.